Many counts were recorded for the clone carrying this T cell receptor beta chain. These data belong to a study of blood T cells in healthy people across ages. Trimming shortened V by 6 bases and J by 11 bases, and 23 bases separated the two germline ends. The CDR3 extends over 14 amino acids. Germline V gene lookup returns CDR1 DFQATT and CDR2 SNEGSKA (reference sequence). A second PCR of about 7 to 12 cycles used a sample-barcoded 5' primer and a J-beta primer mix. Each CDR3 protein is one row after TCRdb ran MiXCR on the 5' RACE reads. The table includes around 670,000 distinct CDR3 sequences, approximately 30% detected once.

V and J are TRBV20-1 and TRBJ1-5; a weak D match, TRBD1 (5 bases). The specimen was blood. The sequence was collected from a woman aged 80 or older in good health. Here the CDR3 DNA reads TGCAGTGCAAAGCCCACTCGGGGCTTGAGGACCCAGCATTTT. It translates to CSAKPTRGLRTQHF.